This is a list of T cell receptor beta chains from one sample in a study of OX40 agonist ivuxolimab in advanced cancers. Libraries were prepared by immunoSEQ multiplex PCR; TCRdb keeps only in-frame clonotypes and omits some of them. This table has around 55,000 clones, nearly 90% appearing once. The material sequenced was CD4+ or CD8+ T cells sorted from blood, taken in a trial of the OX40 agonist ivuxolimab. The receptors shown here come from an adult with an advanced solid tumor such as melanoma, head and neck, liver or kidney cancer. The CDR3 runs from the conserved cysteine through the conserved F or W. A D gene is named only where the DNA matches it firmly. Size is stated for part of the rows, as once, few or many counts, or as a class when the clone is expanded.

TRBD2,few,TRBV16,TRBJ2-3,CASSPETSSGTTSTDTQYF,TGTGCCAGCAGCCCGGAGACTAGCTCCGGAACGACTAGCACAGATACGCAGTATTTT
.,.,TRBV5-6,TRBJ2-5,CASSLWLPGPPETQYF,TGTGCCAGCAGCTTGTGGCTTCCCGGCCCCCCCGAGACCCAGTACTTC
.,.,TRBV9,TRBJ1-2,CASSGGTHGYTF,TGTGCCAGCAGCGGGGGGACACATGGCTACACCTTC
.,.,TRBV10-3,TRBJ1-1,CAIRALNNLNTEAFF,TGTGCCATCAGGGCCCTGAACAACCTGAACACTGAAGCTTTCTTT
TRBD2,.,TRBV7-2,TRBJ2-5,CASSWGGQETQYF,TGTGCCAGCAGCTGGGGGGGCCAAGAGACCCAGTACTTC
.,.,TRBV9,TRBJ1-1,CASSVGPGPGTEAFF,TGTGCCAGCAGCGTAGGGCCAGGGCCGGGGACTGAAGCTTTCTTT
.,once,TRBV28,TRBJ2-5,CASSAPPSAQYF,TGTGCCAGCAGTGCGCCGCCCAGCGCCCAGTACTTC
.,.,TRBV5-6,TRBJ1-4,CASRHHVATNEKLFF,TGTGCCAGCAGACATCACGTTGCAACTAATGAAAAACTGTTTTTT
TRBD1,.,TRBV5-6,TRBJ2-2,CASSSDRDTGELFF,TGTGCCAGCAGTTCGGACAGGGACACCGGGGAGCTGTTTTTT
.,.,TRBV7-3,TRBJ2-3,CASSWGTGASTDTQYF,TGTGCCAGCAGCTGGGGGACGGGGGCTAGCACAGATACGCAGTATTTT
.,.,TRBV19,TRBJ2-2,CASTGRLNTGELFF,TGTGCCAGTACCGGCAGATTAAACACCGGGGAGCTGTTTTTT
.,.,TRBV19,TRBJ2-6,CASSIDGYGANVLTF,TGTGCCAGTAGTATTGATGGTTACGGGGCCAACGTCCTGACTTTC
.,.,TRBV25-1,TRBJ1-2,CASSESTDGYTF,TGTGCCAGCAGTGAATCGACAGATGGCTACACCTTC
.,.,TRBV30,TRBJ2-1,CAWSDGTEQFF,TGTGCCTGGAGTGACGGCACGGAGCAGTTCTTC
TRBD2,once,TRBV7-6,TRBJ2-1,CASSRLAGAPSYNEQFF,TGTGCCAGCAGCCGACTAGCGGGAGCCCCCTCCTACAATGAGCAGTTCTTC
TRBD2,.,TRBV30,TRBJ2-3,CAWSRAGEGVTQYF,TGTGCCTGGAGTAGGGCGGGAGAAGGTGTTACGCAGTATTTT
.,.,TRBV30,TRBJ2-5,CAWSVDGRRGETQYF,TGTGCCTGGAGTGTAGACGGGAGACGTGGAGAGACCCAGTACTTC
.,.,TRBV4-1,TRBJ2-5,CASSQVRKGGETQYF,TGCGCCAGCAGCCAGGTCCGGAAGGGCGGGGAGACCCAGTACTTC
.,.,TRBV4-1,TRBJ2-7,CASSQDLGGSYEQYF,TGCGCCAGCAGCCAAGATCTAGGGGGGTCCTACGAGCAGTACTTC
TRBD2,.,TRBV10-3,TRBJ2-3,CAISDLAGVSGDTQYF,TGTGCCATCAGTGATCTAGCGGGAGTATCAGGAGATACGCAGTATTTT
.,.,TRBV7-9,TRBJ1-5,CASTSEWGNQPQHF,TGTGCCAGCACGTCGGAATGGGGCAATCAGCCCCAGCATTTT
.,.,TRBV12-5,TRBJ2-3,CASGYADTQYF,TGTGCTAGTGGATACGCAGATACGCAGTATTTT
TRBD1,once,TRBV9,TRBJ2-1,CASSVEGQGRNEQFF,TGTGCCAGCAGCGTAGAGGGACAGGGTCGCAATGAGCAGTTCTTC
.,.,TRBV6-5,TRBJ2-1,CASSSAGSYNEQFF,TGTGCCAGCAGTTCCGCCGGGTCTTACAATGAGCAGTTCTTC
.,.,TRBV19,TRBJ2-1,CASSIDLFVDEQFF,TGTGCCAGTAGTATAGATCTATTCGTCGATGAGCAGTTCTTC
.,once,TRBV4-1,TRBJ1-4,CASSQVWQNNEKLFF,TGCGCCAGCAGCCAAGTTTGGCAGAATAATGAAAAACTGTTTTTT
TRBD1,.,TRBV29-1,TRBJ1-1,CSVGFRGMNTEAFF,TGCAGCGTTGGTTTCAGGGGGATGAACACTGAAGCTTTCTTT
TRBD2,.,TRBV28,TRBJ2-1,CASRLAGDNSYNEQFF,TGTGCCAGCAGGCTAGCGGGAGATAACTCCTACAATGAGCAGTTCTTC
.,.,TRBV29-1,TRBJ2-1,CSVEGGDHNEQFF,TGCAGCGTTGAGGGGGGTGACCACAATGAGCAGTTCTTC
.,.,TRBV19,TRBJ1-4,CASRTRDQRHNEKLFF,TGTGCCAGTAGAACGAGGGATCAGAGACATAATGAAAAACTGTTTTTT
TRBD1,.,TRBV5-5,TRBJ2-3,CASSLGDRATDTQYF,TGTGCCAGCAGCTTAGGGGACAGGGCGACAGATACGCAGTATTTT
.,.,TRBV7-9,TRBJ2-2,CASSPPGELFF,TGTGCCAGCAGCCCCCCCGGGGAGCTGTTTTTT
.,.,TRBV6-5,TRBJ2-1,CASSYSRYEQFF,TGTGCCAGCAGTTACTCGAGATATGAGCAGTTCTTC
TRBD1,few,TRBV5-1,TRBJ1-1,CASSLTGGGTEAFF,TGCGCCAGCAGCTTAACAGGGGGCGGCACTGAAGCTTTCTTT
TRBD1,.,TRBV7-2,TRBJ1-2,CAIPGLQGDYGYTF,TGTGCCATTCCCGGGCTCCAGGGGGACTATGGCTACACCTTC
TRBD1,.,TRBV10-3,TRBJ1-5,CATGTGGNQPQHF,TGTGCCACCGGGACAGGGGGCAATCAGCCCCAGCATTTT
TRBD1,.,TRBV9,TRBJ2-6,CASSAPLTGVGPHSGANVLTF,TGTGCCAGCAGCGCGCCCTTGACAGGGGTTGGGCCCCACTCTGGGGCCAACGTCCTGACTTTC
.,.,TRBV29-1,TRBJ2-1,CSATYNEQFF,TGCAGCGCTACTTACAATGAGCAGTTCTTC
.,once,TRBV19,TRBJ1-1,CASSSPGQRGENTEAFF,TGTGCCAGTAGTAGTCCGGGACAAAGGGGCGAGAACACTGAAGCTTTCTTT
TRBD2,.,TRBV7-3,TRBJ2-3,CASSSWTSGTDTQYF,TGTGCCAGCAGCTCGTGGACTAGCGGCACAGATACGCAGTATTTT
.,.,TRBV9,TRBJ1-5,CASSVDGAGQPQHF,TGTGCCAGCAGCGTAGATGGGGCAGGCCAGCCCCAGCATTTT
.,.,TRBV7-6,TRBJ1-4,CASSLDRTNEKLFF,TGTGCCAGCAGCCTGGACAGAACTAATGAAAAACTGTTTTTT
.,.,TRBV7-9,TRBJ2-3,CASRTLSDSDYTDTQYF,TGTGCCAGCAGGACCCTCTCGGACTCAGATTACACAGATACGCAGTATTTT
TRBD2,.,TRBV13,TRBJ2-7,CASSSSGSSEQYF,TGTGCCAGCAGCTCAAGCGGGAGTAGCGAGCAGTACTTC
TRBD1,.,TRBV30,TRBJ1-2,CAWSVGTGVGYTF,TGTGCCTGGAGTGTTGGGACAGGGGTGGGCTACACCTTC
TRBD2,.,TRBV6-5,TRBJ2-3,CASSGSGASTDTQYF,TGTGCCAGCAGTGGTAGCGGGGCTAGCACAGATACGCAGTATTTT
.,.,TRBV7-9,TRBJ2-1,CASSLDAHEQFF,TGTGCCAGCAGCTTAGACGCTCATGAGCAGTTCTTC
TRBD2,.,TRBV7-2,TRBJ2-7,CASSLGLAYEQYF,TGTGCCAGCAGCTTGGGACTAGCCTACGAGCAGTACTTC
.,.,TRBV6-5,TRBJ2-1,CASNMGIAGYNEQFF,TGTGCCAGCAATATGGGCATCGCGGGGTACAATGAGCAGTTCTTC
TRBD2,.,TRBV5-1,TRBJ2-5,CASSSGLAASETQYF,TGCGCCAGCAGCTCTGGACTAGCGGCTTCGGAGACCCAGTACTTC
.,.,TRBV19,TRBJ1-6,CASSPKIVSPLHF,TGTGCCAGTAGTCCAAAGATAGTATCACCCCTCCACTTT
TRBD2,.,TRBV9,TRBJ2-1,CASRAPGTSEKGEQFF,TGTGCCAGCAGAGCACCCGGGACTAGCGAGAAGGGTGAGCAGTTCTTC
.,.,TRBV6-5,TRBJ2-2,CASSLPGGELFF,TGTGCCAGCAGTTTACCGGGCGGGGAGCTGTTTTTT
.,.,TRBV6-5,TRBJ2-6,CASRLRLSGANVLTF,TGTGCCAGCAGACTACGACTCTCTGGGGCCAACGTCCTGACTTTC
.,few,TRBV23-1,TRBJ2-5,CATWETQYF,TGCGCCACTTGGGAGACCCAGTACTTC
.,.,TRBV5-6,TRBJ1-2,CASSLGSLYGYTF,TGTGCCAGCAGCTTGGGGTCCCTCTATGGCTACACCTTC